This TCR beta chain was identified during a study of T cells in women clearing cervical HPV infection. Turning to the study itself: For cases, blood was sampled a median about 160 days after lesion detection, interquartile range about 90 to 230 days.

With regard to this clone: The read falls 3 residues short of the CDR3 end, and the missing part is taken from the germline J gene.

From germline, CDR1 is SGHRS and CDR2 YFSETQ. The CDR3 has 20 residues. J gave up 2 bases and V 0 bases, and 14 bases lay outside the gene matches. Profiled with immunoSEQ multiplex PCR; TCRdb holds only in-frame clones, not every one. The sample has 31,000 or so clones. V is TRBV5-1 and J is TRBJ2-3; TRBD2 matches 11 bases. What was sequenced was blood buffy coat. The receptor was derived from a woman between 18 and 75 years old with a cervical HPV16 infection that either progressed to CIN3+ or cleared (not recorded which). CDR3 bases read: TGCGCCAGCAGCTTGGCTCCGCTAGCGGGAGGAAGCAGAGACACAGATACG. Translating it yields CASSLAPLAGGSRDTDT. Given in full, the CDR3 is CASSLAPLAGGSRDTDTQYF.